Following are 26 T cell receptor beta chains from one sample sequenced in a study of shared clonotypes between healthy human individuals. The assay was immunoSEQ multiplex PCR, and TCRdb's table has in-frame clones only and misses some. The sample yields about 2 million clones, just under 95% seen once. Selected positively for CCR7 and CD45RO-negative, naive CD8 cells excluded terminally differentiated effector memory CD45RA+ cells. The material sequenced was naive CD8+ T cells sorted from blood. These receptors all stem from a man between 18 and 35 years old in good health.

The CDR3 region has the DNA TGTGCCAGCAGTCCAACTGGCCCAGGGACCCAGTACTTC. Translating it yields CASSPTGPGTQYF. The chain has TRBV6-1 and TRBJ2-5; D uncertain. The germline CDR1 and CDR2 sequences are MNHNS and SASEGT. V was shortened by 5 bases and J by 7 bases, with 14 bases between the two germline ends. The CDR3 has 13 residues.

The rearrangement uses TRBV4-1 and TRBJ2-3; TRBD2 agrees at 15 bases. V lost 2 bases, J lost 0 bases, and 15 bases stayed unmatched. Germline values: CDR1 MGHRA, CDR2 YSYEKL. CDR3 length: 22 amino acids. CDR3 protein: CASSQPLRTSGRGVSSTDTQYF. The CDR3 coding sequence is TGCGCCAGCAGCCAACCCCTAAGGACTAGCGGGAGGGGGGTATCTAGCACAGATACGCAGTATTTT.

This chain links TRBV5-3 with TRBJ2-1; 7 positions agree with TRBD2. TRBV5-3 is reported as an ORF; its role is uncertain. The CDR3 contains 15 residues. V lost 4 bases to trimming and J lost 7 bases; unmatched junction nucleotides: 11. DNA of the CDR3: TGTGCCAGAAGCCGAAAGGCGGGAGTCGGGAATGAGCAGTTCTTC. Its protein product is CARSRKAGVGNEQFF.

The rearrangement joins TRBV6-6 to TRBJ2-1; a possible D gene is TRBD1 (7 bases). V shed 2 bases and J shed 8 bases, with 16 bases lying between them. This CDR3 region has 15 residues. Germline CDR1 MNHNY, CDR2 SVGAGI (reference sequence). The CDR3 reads CASSYPGGMGDEQFF. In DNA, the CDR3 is TGTGCCAGCAGTTACCCAGGGGGGATGGGGGATGAGCAGTTCTTC.

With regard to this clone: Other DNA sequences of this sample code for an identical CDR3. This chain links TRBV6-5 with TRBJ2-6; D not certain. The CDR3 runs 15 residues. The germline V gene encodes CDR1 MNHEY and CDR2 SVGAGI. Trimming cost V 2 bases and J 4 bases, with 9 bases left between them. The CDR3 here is CASSYGISGANVLTF. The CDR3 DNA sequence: TGTGCCAGCAGTTACGGGATCTCAGGGGCCAACGTCCTGACTTTC.

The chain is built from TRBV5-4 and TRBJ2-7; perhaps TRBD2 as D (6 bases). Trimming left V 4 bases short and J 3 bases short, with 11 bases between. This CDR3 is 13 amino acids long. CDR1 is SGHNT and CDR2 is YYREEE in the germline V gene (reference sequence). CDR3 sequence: CASSRDLVYEQYF. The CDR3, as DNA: TGTGCCAGCAGCCGGGACTTGGTCTACGAGCAGTACTTC.

The CDR3 spells CASSLLSGQGIEQYF. DNA of the CDR3: TGTGCCAGCAGCTTATTATCCGGACAGGGGATCGAGCAGTACTTC. The chain links TRBV11-2 to TRBJ2-7; 9 positions agree with TRBD1. The ends lost 2 bases at V and 6 bases at J; junction bases unmatched: 8. The length of the CDR3 is 15 residues. CDR1 and CDR2 from the germline V gene are SGHAT and FQNNGV.

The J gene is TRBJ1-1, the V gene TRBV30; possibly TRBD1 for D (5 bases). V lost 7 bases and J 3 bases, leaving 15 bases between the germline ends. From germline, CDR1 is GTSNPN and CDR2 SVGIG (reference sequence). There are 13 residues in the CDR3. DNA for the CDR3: TGTGCCTCTAATGTGGGGGGGGACACTGAAGCTTTCTTT. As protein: CASNVGGDTEAFF. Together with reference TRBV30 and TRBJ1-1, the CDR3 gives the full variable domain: SQTIHQWPATLVQPVGSPLSLECTVEGTSNPNLYWYRQAAGRGLQLLFYSVGIGQISSEVPQNLSASRPQDRQFILSSKKLLLSDSGFYLCASNVGGDTEAFFGQGTRLTVV.

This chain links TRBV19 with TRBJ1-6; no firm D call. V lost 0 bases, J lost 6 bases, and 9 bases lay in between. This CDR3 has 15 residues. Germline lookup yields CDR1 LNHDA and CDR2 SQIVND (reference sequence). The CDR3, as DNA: TGTGCCAGTAGTATAGATGGTGAGATTAATTCACCCCTCCACTTT. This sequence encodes CASSIDGEINSPLHF.

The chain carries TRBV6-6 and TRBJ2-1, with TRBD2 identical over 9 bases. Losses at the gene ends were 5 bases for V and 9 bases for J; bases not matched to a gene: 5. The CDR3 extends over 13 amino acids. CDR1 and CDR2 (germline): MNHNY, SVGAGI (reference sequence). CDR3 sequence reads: CASSSSGSGEQFF. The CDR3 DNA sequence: TGTGCCAGCAGTAGTAGCGGGAGTGGTGAGCAGTTCTTC.

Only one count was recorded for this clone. CDR3 sequence: CASSTPSTGAYEQYF. The CDR3 nucleotides read TGTGCCAGCAGTACGCCCTCGACAGGGGCCTACGAGCAGTACTTC. The genes are TRBV6-5 and TRBJ2-7, with 8 positions matching TRBD1. After removal of 5 bases from V and 2 bases from J, the junction contained 8 bases not matched to a gene. CDR3 length equals 15 residues. Germline loops: CDR1 MNHEY, CDR2 SVGAGI.

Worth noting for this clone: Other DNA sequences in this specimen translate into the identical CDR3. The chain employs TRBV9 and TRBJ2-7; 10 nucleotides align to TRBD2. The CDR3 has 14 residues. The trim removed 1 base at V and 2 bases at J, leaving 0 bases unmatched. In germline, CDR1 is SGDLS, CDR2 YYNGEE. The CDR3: CASSVLAGAYEQYF. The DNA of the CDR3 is TGTGCCAGCAGCGTACTAGCGGGAGCCTACGAGCAGTACTTC.

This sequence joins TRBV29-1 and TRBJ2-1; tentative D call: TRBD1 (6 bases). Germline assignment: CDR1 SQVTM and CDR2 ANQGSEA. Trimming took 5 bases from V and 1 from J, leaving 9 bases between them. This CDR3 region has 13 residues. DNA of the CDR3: TGCAGCGTTCAGACAGGTTCCTACAATGAGCAGTTCTTC. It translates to CSVQTGSYNEQFF.

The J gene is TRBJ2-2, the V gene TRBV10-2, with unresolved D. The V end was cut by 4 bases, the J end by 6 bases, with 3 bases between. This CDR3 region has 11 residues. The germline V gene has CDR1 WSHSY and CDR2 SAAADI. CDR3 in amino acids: CASSAAGELFF. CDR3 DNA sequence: TGCGCCAGCAGTGCTGCCGGGGAGCTGTTTTTT.

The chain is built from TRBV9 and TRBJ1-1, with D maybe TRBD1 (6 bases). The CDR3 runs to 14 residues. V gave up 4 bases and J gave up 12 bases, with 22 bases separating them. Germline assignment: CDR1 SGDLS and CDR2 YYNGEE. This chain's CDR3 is CASSSDGGGSWTFF. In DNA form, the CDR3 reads TGTGCCAGCAGCTCAGACGGGGGCGGGTCGTGGACTTTCTTT.

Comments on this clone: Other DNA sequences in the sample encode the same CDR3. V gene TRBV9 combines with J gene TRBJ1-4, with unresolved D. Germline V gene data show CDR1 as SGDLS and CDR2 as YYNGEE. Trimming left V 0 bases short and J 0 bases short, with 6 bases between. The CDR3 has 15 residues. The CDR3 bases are TGTGCCAGCAGCGTAGCCGGGACAACTAATGAAAAACTGTTTTTT. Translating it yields CASSVAGTTNEKLFF.

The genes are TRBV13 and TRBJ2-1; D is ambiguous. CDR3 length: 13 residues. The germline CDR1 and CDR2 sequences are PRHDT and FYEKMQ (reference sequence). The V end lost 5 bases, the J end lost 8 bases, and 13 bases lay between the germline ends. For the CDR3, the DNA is TGTGCCAGCAGCGGGGAACGAGCCTATGAGCAGTTCTTC. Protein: CASSGERAYEQFF.

The CDR3 bases are TGTGCCAGCAGCATGACAGGGGGAAATCAGCCCCAGCATTTT. Amino acid sequence: CASSMTGGNQPQHF. The chain joins TRBV9 to TRBJ1-5; 9 bases are a match to TRBD1. Trimming took 4 bases from V and 4 from J; bases not matched to a gene: 3. In germline, CDR1 is SGDLS, CDR2 YYNGEE. The CDR3 has 14 amino acids. Full variable domain (outside the CDR3, taken from reference TRBV9 and TRBJ1-5): DSGVTQTPKHLITATGQRVTLRCSPRSGDLSVYWYQQSLDQGLQFLIQYYNGEERAKGNILERFSAQQFPDLHSELNLSSLELGDSALYFCASSMTGGNQPQHFGDGTRLSIL.

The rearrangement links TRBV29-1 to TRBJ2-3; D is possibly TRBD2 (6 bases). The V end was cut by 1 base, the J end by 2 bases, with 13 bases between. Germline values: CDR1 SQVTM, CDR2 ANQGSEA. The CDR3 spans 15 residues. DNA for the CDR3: TGCAGCGTTGAAGGGGGGGTGTCCAACACAGATACGCAGTATTTT. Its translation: CSVEGGVSNTDTQYF.

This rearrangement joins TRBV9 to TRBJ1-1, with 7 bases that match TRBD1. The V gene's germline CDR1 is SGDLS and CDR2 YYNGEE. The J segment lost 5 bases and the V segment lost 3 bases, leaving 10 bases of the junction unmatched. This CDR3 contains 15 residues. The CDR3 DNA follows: TGTGCCAGCAGCGCGGAGGGGGCGCAGAGGACTGAAGCTTTCTTT. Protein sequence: CASSAEGAQRTEAFF.

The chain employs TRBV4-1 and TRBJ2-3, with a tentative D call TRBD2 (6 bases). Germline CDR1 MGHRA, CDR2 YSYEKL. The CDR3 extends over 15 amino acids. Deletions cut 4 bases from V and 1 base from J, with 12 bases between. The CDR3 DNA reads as TGCGCCAGCAGCCCGGTAGCGGACCGCACAGATACGCAGTATTTT. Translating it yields CASSPVADRTDTQYF.

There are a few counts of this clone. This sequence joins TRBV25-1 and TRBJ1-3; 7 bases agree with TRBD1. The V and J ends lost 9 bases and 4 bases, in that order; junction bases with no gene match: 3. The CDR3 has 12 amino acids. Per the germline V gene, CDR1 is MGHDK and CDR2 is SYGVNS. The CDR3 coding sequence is TGTGCCAGTACAGGGGTGGGAAACACCATATATTTT. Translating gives CASTGVGNTIYF.

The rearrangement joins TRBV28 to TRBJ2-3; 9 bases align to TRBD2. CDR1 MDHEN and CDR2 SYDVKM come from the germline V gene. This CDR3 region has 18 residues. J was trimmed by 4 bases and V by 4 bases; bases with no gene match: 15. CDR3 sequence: CASSSASGLASPADTQYF. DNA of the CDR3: TGTGCCAGCAGTTCGGCCTCGGGACTAGCTTCCCCCGCAGATACGCAGTATTTT.

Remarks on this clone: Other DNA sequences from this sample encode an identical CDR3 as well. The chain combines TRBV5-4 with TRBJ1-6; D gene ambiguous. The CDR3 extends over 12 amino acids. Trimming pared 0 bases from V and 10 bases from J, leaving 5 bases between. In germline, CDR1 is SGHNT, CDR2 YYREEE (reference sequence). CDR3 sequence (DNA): TGTGCCAGCAGCTTGGACAACTCACCCCTCCACTTT. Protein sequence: CASSLDNSPLHF.

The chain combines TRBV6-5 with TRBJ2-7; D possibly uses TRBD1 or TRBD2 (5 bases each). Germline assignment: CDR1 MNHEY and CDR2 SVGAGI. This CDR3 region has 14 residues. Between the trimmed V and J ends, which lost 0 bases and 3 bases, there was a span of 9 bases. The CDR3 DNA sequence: TGTGCCAGCAGTTACTCGAGGGGTTTCTACGAGCAGTACTTC. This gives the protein CASSYSRGFYEQYF.

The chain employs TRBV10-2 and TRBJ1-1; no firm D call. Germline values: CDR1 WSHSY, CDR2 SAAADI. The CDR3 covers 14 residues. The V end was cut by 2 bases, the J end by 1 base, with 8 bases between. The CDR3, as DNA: TGCGCCAGCAGTGAGCCCTGGGGGAACACTGAAGCTTTCTTT. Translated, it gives CASSEPWGNTEAFF.